The 29 T cell receptor beta chains below come from one sample, sequenced in a study of beta chain features in type 1 diabetes. These receptors' targets are unknown. Of the isolated RNA, all was reverse transcribed, and so the sequenced material was expressed TCRB transcripts. Repertoires were generated with immunoSEQ multiplex PCR, while TCRdb's copy carries only in-frame clones and drops some. The sample consists of some 700,000 clones, around an eighth of them appearing once. Findings and limits, study-wide: Type 1 diabetes patients had TCRB CDR3s that were shorter (moderately but significantly so) in all four CD4+ subsets.

Sequencing was performed on naive CD4+ T cells from blood. Receptor source: a man aged 18 to 29 with type 1 diabetes.

The chain combines TRBV9 with TRBJ1-3; D call uncertain. This CDR3 is built from 15 residues. The V end was cut by 0 bases, the J end by 0 bases, with 7 bases between. Germline V gene lookup returns CDR1 SGDLS and CDR2 YYNGEE. The CDR3 bases are TGTGCCAGCAGCGTAGGATGGGTCTCTGGAAACACCATATATTTT. Its translation is CASSVGWVSGNTIYF.

This clone was detected only a few times. This sequence joins TRBV29-1 and TRBJ1-1; D ambiguous. Trimming left V 4 bases short and J 2 bases short, with 11 bases between. The CDR3 is 13 amino acids. Germline values: CDR1 SQVTM, CDR2 ANQGSEA. CDR3 nucleotide sequence: TGCAGCGTTGCTCAACGGCTAAACACTGAAGCTTTCTTT. Translating gives CSVAQRLNTEAFF.

This rearrangement joins TRBV6-5 to TRBJ1-1, with 7 bases lining up with TRBD1. Germline V CDR1 and CDR2: MNHEY, SVGAGI. V lost 1 base, J lost 4 bases, and 6 bases stayed unmatched. The CDR3 spans 15 residues. The CDR3 here is CASSYFRQGGTEAFF. The CDR3 region has the DNA TGTGCCAGCAGTTACTTTCGACAGGGCGGCACTGAAGCTTTCTTT.

Comments on this clone: This same CDR3 is encoded by further DNA sequences in the sample. The chain uses TRBV5-1 and TRBJ2-2; unclear D gene. Trimming took off 0 bases at V and 5 bases at J, with 8 bases between the two ends. In germline, CDR1 is SGHRS, CDR2 YFSETQ. The length of the CDR3 is 14 residues. DNA for the CDR3: TGCGCCAGCAGCTTGGGCGGCGATACCGGGGAGCTGTTTTTT. It is translated as CASSLGGDTGELFF.

This chain links TRBV15 with TRBJ1-5; 7 bases align to TRBD1. Germline CDR1 reads LNHNV; CDR2 reads YYDKDF (reference sequence). The ends lost 4 bases at V and 4 bases at J; junction bases unmatched: 7. This CDR3 contains 15 residues. DNA of the CDR3: TGTGCCACCAGCACCGGACAGGTTGATAATCAGCCCCAGCATTTT. This translates into CATSTGQVDNQPQHF.

In its sample, this clone was seen a few times. V is TRBV7-2 and J is TRBJ1-2; D uncertain. This CDR3 comprises 14 residues. Germline CDR1 is SGHTA and CDR2 is FQGNSA. V dropped 6 bases and J dropped 4 bases, with 15 bases sitting between them. The CDR3 reads CASSWEGRGYGYTF. The CDR3 nucleotides are TGTGCCAGCAGTTGGGAAGGCAGAGGCTATGGCTACACCTTC.

This clone was observed a few times. The chain employs TRBV30 and TRBJ1-4; unclear D gene. The CDR3 extends over 11 amino acids. Trimming cost V 0 bases and J 11 bases, with 7 bases left between them. Per germline, CDR1 GTSNPN and CDR2 SVGIG (reference sequence). The CDR3: CAWSVGGKLFF. As DNA, the CDR3 is TGTGCCTGGAGTGTAGGAGGGAAACTGTTTTTT.

This chain joins TRBV29-1 and TRBJ2-1; the D gene is possibly TRBD2 (6 bases). Germline V CDR1 and CDR2: SQVTM, ANQGSEA. With 4 bases removed from V and 4 bases from J, the gap between germline ends came to 11 bases. This CDR3 comprises 13 residues. CDR3 bases: TGCAGCGTTGGGGACTTACAATACAATGAGCAGTTCTTC. It codes for CSVGDLQYNEQFF.

This clone showed up just a few times. The chain recombines TRBV5-1 with TRBJ1-2, with a possible D match to TRBD1 (5 bases). Germline CDR1 is SGHRS and CDR2 is YFSETQ. The CDR3 is 13 residues long. The V gene lost 0 bases and the J gene lost 5 bases, with 8 bases spanning the gap. The CDR3 sequence is CASSLEAGYGYTF. DNA of the CDR3: TGCGCCAGCAGCTTGGAGGCAGGGTATGGCTACACCTTC. Variable domain in full (rest from reference TRBV5-1 and TRBJ1-2): KAGVTQTPRYLIKTRGQQVTLSCSPISGHRSVSWYQQTPGQGLQFLFEYFSETQRNKGNFPGRFSGRQFSNSRSEMNVSTLELGDSALYLCASSLEAGYGYTFGSGTRLTVV.

J is TRBJ1-3 and V is TRBV7-2; unclear D gene. V was clipped by 1 base and J by 4 bases, with 11 bases between them. Germline assignment: CDR1 SGHTA and CDR2 FQGNSA. The CDR3 is made up of 15 amino acids. CDR3 bases: TGTGCCAGCAGCTTAGGGTTGTCCTTCGGAAACACCATATATTTT. This translates into CASSLGLSFGNTIYF.

V is TRBV4-1 and J is TRBJ2-7; TRBD1 aligns across 12 bases. After removal of 1 base from V and 6 bases from J, the junction contained 1 base not matched to a gene. Germline-derived CDR1 and CDR2 are MGHRA and YSYEKL. The CDR3 runs 14 residues. The CDR3 nucleotides read TGCGCCAGCAGCCAAGGGGACAGGGGGCGCGAGCAGTACTTC. It yields the protein CASSQGDRGREQYF.

This clone was observed a handful of times. The chain joins TRBV13 to TRBJ1-1, with D hard to call. V lost 1 base to trimming and J lost 10 bases, with 16 bases between them. CDR3 length: 14 amino acids. Germline lookup yields CDR1 PRHDT and CDR2 FYEKMQ (reference sequence). The CDR3 DNA reads TGTGCCAGCAGCTTAGAATTTCGGGGTTCGGGAGCTTTCTTT. It yields the protein CASSLEFRGSGAFF.

V and J are TRBV2 and TRBJ1-4, with a possible D match to TRBD1 (5 bases). The length of the CDR3 is 14 residues. Trimming removed 4 bases from V and 4 bases from J, with 10 bases in between. From germline, CDR1 is SNHLY and CDR2 FYNNEI. CDR3 DNA: TGTGCCAGCAGTGGGAGCAGGGATAATGAAAAACTGTTTTTT. It specifies CASSGSRDNEKLFF.

The rearrangement links TRBV29-1 to TRBJ2-1; 9 bases agree with TRBD2. This CDR3 has 12 amino acids. CDR1 is SQVTM, CDR2 ANQGSEA, per germline. The CDR3 region is CSSGTSNNEQFF. The DNA of the CDR3 is TGCAGTTCCGGGACTAGCAACAATGAGCAGTTCTTC.

This chain joins TRBV5-1 and TRBJ1-4; D is unclear. CDR1 and CDR2 from the germline V gene are SGHRS and YFSETQ. V shed 3 bases and J shed 2 bases, with 14 bases lying between them. This CDR3 is 16 amino acids long. CDR3 in amino acids: CASSSSRGSTNEKLFF. The CDR3 nucleotides read TGCGCCAGCAGCTCGTCTCGGGGTTCGACTAATGAAAAACTGTTTTTT. The full variable domain, with the rest looked up from reference TRBV5-1 and TRBJ1-4, is KAGVTQTPRYLIKTRGQQVTLSCSPISGHRSVSWYQQTPGQGLQFLFEYFSETQRNKGNFPGRFSGRQFSNSRSEMNVSTLELGDSALYLCASSSSRGSTNEKLFFGSGTQLSVL.

V usage is TRBV7-9 and J usage is TRBJ2-6; TRBD1 might be the D (6 bases). This CDR3 is built from 16 residues. Germline CDR1 is SEHNR and CDR2 is FQNEAQ (reference sequence). Trimming shortened V by 4 bases and J by 4 bases, and 14 bases separated the two germline ends. The CDR3 region has the DNA TGTGCCAGCAGCTCCAAGGGGGAGACGGGGGCCAACGTCCTGACTTTC. It specifies CASSSKGETGANVLTF.

The chain uses TRBV11-3 and TRBJ1-2; D perhaps matches TRBD1 (5 bases). V lost 1 base and J 3 bases, leaving 9 bases between the germline ends. This CDR3 is built from 14 residues. The germline CDR1 and CDR2 sequences are SGHNT and YENEEA. The CDR3 is CASSLVGEDYGYTF. CDR3 DNA sequence: TGTGCCAGCAGCTTAGTAGGGGAAGACTATGGCTACACCTTC.

The chain uses TRBV5-1 and TRBJ1-2; a weak D match, TRBD1 (5 bases). The CDR3 contains 12 residues. Germline-derived CDR1 and CDR2 are SGHRS and YFSETQ. The V and J ends lost 3 bases and 6 bases respectively, with 9 bases between them. The CDR3 DNA reads as TGCGCCAGCAGCTCAGGGCCCAATGGCTACACCTTC. As protein: CASSSGPNGYTF. Combining the CDR3 with reference TRBV5-1 and TRBJ1-2 gives the whole variable domain KAGVTQTPRYLIKTRGQQVTLSCSPISGHRSVSWYQQTPGQGLQFLFEYFSETQRNKGNFPGRFSGRQFSNSRSEMNVSTLELGDSALYLCASSSGPNGYTFGSGTRLTVV.

This chain connects TRBV13 to TRBJ2-7; 10 bases fit TRBD1. With 0 bases clipped from V and 7 bases from J, the junction kept 6 bases outside the gene matches. This CDR3 contains 15 residues. Per the germline V gene, CDR1 is PRHDT and CDR2 is FYEKMQ (reference sequence). The CDR3, as DNA: TGTGCCAGCAGCTTAGGGGACAGGGGGGTAAGGGAGCAGTACTTC. Translated: CASSLGDRGVREQYF. The whole variable domain, filled in from reference TRBV13 and TRBJ2-7, reads AAGVIQSPRHLIKEKRETATLKCYPIPRHDTVYWYQQGPGQDPQFLISFYEKMQSDKGSIPDRFSAQQFSDYHSELNMSSLELGDSALYFCASSLGDRGVREQYFGPGTRLTVT.

This clone has more than one count but fewer than ten. Other DNA sequences within the sample encode an identical CDR3. The chain links TRBV30 to TRBJ1-6; D possibly corresponds to TRBD1 (6 bases). The V end was cut by 0 bases, the J end by 9 bases, with 12 bases between. Germline lookup yields CDR1 GTSNPN and CDR2 SVGIG (reference sequence). The CDR3 spans 14 residues. In nucleotides, the CDR3 is TGTGCCTGGAGTGTACTTGGCAGGGGTTCACCCCTCCACTTT. Protein product: CAWSVLGRGSPLHF.

This chain connects TRBV6-6 to TRBJ2-7; 9 bases line up with TRBD1. CDR3 length: 11 amino acids. With V trimmed by 5 bases and J by 11 bases, 4 bases remained unmatched. Germline values: CDR1 MNHNY, CDR2 SVGAGI (reference sequence). The chain's CDR3 is CASSAGQGKYF. CDR3 sequence (DNA): TGTGCCAGCAGTGCGGGACAGGGAAAGTACTTC.

The chain employs TRBV5-1 and TRBJ2-7; D is unclear. V dropped 3 bases and J dropped 0 bases, with 13 bases sitting between them. Germline CDR1 and CDR2: SGHRS and YFSETQ. The CDR3 totals 15 residues. CDR3 DNA: TGCGCCAGCAGCTACGACGGCTCGAGCTCCTACGAGCAGTACTTC. Translated, it gives CASSYDGSSSYEQYF.

The chain combines TRBV5-1 with TRBJ2-3, with 7 bases lining up with TRBD1. There are 15 residues in the CDR3. Germline CDR1 SGHRS, CDR2 YFSETQ. J gave up 3 bases and V 2 bases, and 6 bases lay outside the gene matches. The CDR3 nucleotides are TGCGCCAGCAGCTTTGGACAGGTGGAAACAGATACGCAGTATTTT. Its translation is CASSFGQVETDTQYF. The variable domain in full, completed from reference TRBV5-1 and TRBJ2-3, reads KAGVTQTPRYLIKTRGQQVTLSCSPISGHRSVSWYQQTPGQGLQFLFEYFSETQRNKGNFPGRFSGRQFSNSRSEMNVSTLELGDSALYLCASSFGQVETDTQYFGPGTRLTVL.

The chain is built from TRBV28 and TRBJ1-2; possible D gene TRBD1, 5 bases. Per the germline V gene, CDR1 is MDHEN and CDR2 is SYDVKM. V gave up 5 bases and J gave up 4 bases, with 23 bases separating them. This CDR3 is 17 amino acids long. CDR3 residues: CASSNQFPQRGFYGYTF. CDR3 coding DNA: TGTGCCAGCAGTAATCAATTCCCACAGAGGGGCTTCTATGGCTACACCTTC.

The chain carries TRBV30 and TRBJ1-4, with unresolved D. The CDR3 contains 13 residues. V lost 1 base and J 6 bases, leaving 9 bases between the germline ends. Germline V gives CDR1 GTSNPN, CDR2 SVGIG (reference sequence). The CDR3 is CAWSAGVDEKLFF. In DNA form, the CDR3 reads TGTGCCTGGAGTGCGGGAGTTGATGAAAAACTGTTTTTT.

The chain links TRBV11-2 to TRBJ2-1; the match to TRBD2 covers 7 bases. Germline V gene sequence: CDR1 SGHAT, CDR2 FQNNGV. CDR3 length: 12 amino acids. V was pared by 6 bases and J by 9 bases, with 5 bases of the junction left unmatched. CDR3 region: CASRGLGGEQFF. DNA for the CDR3: TGTGCCAGCAGAGGACTAGGCGGTGAGCAGTTCTTC.

The V gene is TRBV7-9, the J gene TRBJ2-3, with D possibly TRBD2 on 5 matching bases. This CDR3 spans 14 amino acids. Trimming removed 1 base from V and 4 bases from J, with 9 bases in between. CDR1 SEHNR and CDR2 FQNEAQ come from the germline V gene (reference sequence). CDR3 region: CASSLGDSADTQYF. CDR3 nucleotide sequence: TGTGCCAGCAGCTTAGGGGATAGCGCAGATACGCAGTATTTT.

The CDR3 protein is CASSPGGAGRGDNTEAFF. CDR3 DNA sequence: TGTGCCAGCAGTCCCGGAGGGGCGGGCAGGGGGGACAACACTGAAGCTTTCTTT. V gene TRBV28 combines with J gene TRBJ1-1; TRBD1 agrees at 7 bases. Germline V gives CDR1 MDHEN, CDR2 SYDVKM. The J segment lost 2 bases and the V segment lost 5 bases, leaving 17 bases of the junction unmatched. The CDR3 is 18 amino acids.

This chain links TRBV30 with TRBJ2-1, with D unresolved. The CDR3 runs 12 residues. CDR1 and CDR2 from the germline V gene are GTSNPN and SVGIG (reference sequence). V lost 0 bases, J lost 6 bases, and 6 bases lay in between. CDR3 DNA sequence: TGTGCCTGGAGTGTAGGTCGCAATGAGCAGTTCTTC. Translating gives CAWSVGRNEQFF. The whole variable domain, remainder taken from reference TRBV30 and TRBJ2-1, is SQTIHQWPATLVQPVGSPLSLECTVEGTSNPNLYWYRQAAGRGLQLLFYSVGIGQISSEVPQNLSASRPQDRQFILSSKKLLLSDSGFYLCAWSVGRNEQFFGPGTRLTVL.